What follows describes a single T cell receptor (beta chain). Patients chosen for sequencing had shown CD8+CD57+ cell expansion by flow cytometry. Genomic DNA, serving as template, underwent TCR beta VDJ and CDR3 profiling. TCRdb used MiXCR to reprocess the reads, holding one entry per CDR3 protein. The sample carries about 270,000 distinct CDR3 sequences, around 82% recorded once. These data are taken from a study of CD8+CD57+ T cells in acquired aplastic anemia. Trimming cost V 1 base and J 7 bases, with 16 bases left between them. Germline V gene lookup returns CDR1 SGHVS and CDR2 FQNEAQ. This CDR3 is 15 amino acids long.

Material for sequencing was sorted CD4+, CD8+, or CD8+CD57+ T cells (not recorded which) from PBMCs. J is TRBJ1-2 and V is TRBV7-8; D possibly corresponds to TRBD1 (6 bases). This sequence originates from a human donor with aplastic anemia. The DNA for the CDR3 is TGTGCCAGCAGCTTAGGGGGGGGCGATAATTCTGGCTACACCTTC. It yields the protein CASSLGGGDNSGYTF. Full variable domain (outside the CDR3, taken from reference TRBV7-8 and TRBJ1-2): GAGVSQSPRYKVAKRGQDVALRCDPISGHVSLFWYQQALGQGPEFLTYFQNEAQLDKSGLPSDRFFAERPEGSVSTLKIQRTQQEDSAVYLCASSLGGGDNSGYTFGSGTRLTVV.